The 10 T cell receptor beta chains given below trace back to one sample, sequenced in a study of T cells in Graves' hyperthyroidism and ophthalmopathy. The CDR3 regions of TCR beta were amplified from RNA transcripts. HTBI primers were the set used in a first-round RT-PCR of the TCR CDR3. TCRdb called the multiplex PCR reads again in MiXCR, with one record for every CDR3 protein. The table includes around 690,000 distinct CDR3 sequences, less than 25% detected once. Material for sequencing was blood. The source is a man aged 25 to 40 with Graves' ophthalmopathy.

The chain has TRBV29-1 and TRBJ2-3; perhaps TRBD2 as D (6 bases). Germline V gene data show CDR1 as SQVTM and CDR2 as ANQGSEA. There are 15 residues in the CDR3. Between the trimmed V and J ends, which lost 7 bases and 0 bases, there was a span of 17 bases. DNA of the CDR3: TGCAGCGCCGACCACCTAGCGCGAAGCACAGATACGCAGTATTTT. This gives the protein CSADHLARSTDTQYF.

On this clonotype: A far larger clone is a single base away, which makes a read error likely. V is TRBV27 and J is TRBJ2-1, with D tentatively TRBD2 (6 bases). Germline CDR1 MNHEY, CDR2 SMNVEV (reference sequence). The CDR3 runs to 12 residues. V gave up 6 bases and J gave up 5 bases, with 8 bases separating them. In DNA, the CDR3 is TGTGCCAGCAGATTAGCGGACAATGAGCAGTTCTTC. Protein: CASRLADNEQFF.

This clonotype has more than one count but fewer than ten. This chain joins TRBV6-2 or TRBV6-3 and TRBJ2-7, with D perhaps TRBD2 (5 bases). The CDR3 is 16 amino acids. Germline CDR1 and CDR2: MNHEY and SVGEGT. V lost 0 bases, J lost 2 bases, and 14 bases lay in between. The CDR3 sequence is CASSYSDAGIPYEQYF. The DNA for the CDR3 is TGTGCCAGCAGTTACTCAGACGCGGGTATCCCCTACGAGCAGTACTTC.

A few counts support this clonotype. The J gene is TRBJ1-2, the V gene TRBV7-9, with D perhaps matching TRBD1 (6 bases). This CDR3 is built from 16 residues. V was shortened by 1 base and J by 0 bases, with 12 bases between the two germline ends. Germline assignment: CDR1 SEHNR and CDR2 FQNEAQ (reference sequence). The DNA of the CDR3 is TGTGCCAGCAGCTTAGACGAGACAGGAGCTAACTATGGCTACACCTTC. Its protein is CASSLDETGANYGYTF.

In its sample, this clonotype was seen many times. The chain recombines TRBV12-3 or TRBV12-4 with TRBJ2-7; 7 nucleotides match TRBD1. J gave up 3 bases and V 6 bases, and 8 bases lay outside the gene matches. The CDR3 has 14 amino acids. CDR3 sequence (DNA): TGTGCCAGCAGGAAGGGACAGCAAAACTACGAGCAGTACTTC. This sequence encodes CASRKGQQNYEQYF.

The rearrangement joins TRBV7-9 to TRBJ2-7; a weak D match, TRBD2 (6 bases). The CDR3 extends over 16 amino acids. With 6 bases removed from V and 2 bases from J, the gap between germline ends came to 20 bases. Germline V gene sequence: CDR1 SEHNR, CDR2 FQNEAQ (reference sequence). CDR3 coding DNA: TGTGCCAGCAGTTCGCGGGGCCGCGGTTCAACCTACGAGCAGTACTTC. Translated, it gives CASSSRGRGSTYEQYF.

The chain is built from TRBV28 and TRBJ2-1; 13 bases are shared with TRBD2. Per the germline V gene, CDR1 is MDHEN and CDR2 is SYDVKM. The V segment lost 6 bases and the J segment 10 bases; nucleotides outside the gene matches: 6. The CDR3 sequence is 14 residues long. The CDR3 region has the DNA TGTGCCAGCAGCCGGACTAGCGGGAGCAAGGAGCAGTTCTTC. Translation gives CASSRTSGSKEQFF.

The rearrangement joins TRBV4-2 to TRBJ2-7; the D gene is possibly TRBD2 (5 bases). The germline CDR1 and CDR2 sequences are LGHNA and YNFKEQ. Trimming pared 1 base from V and 7 bases from J, leaving 17 bases between. This CDR3 is 15 amino acids long. In nucleotides, the CDR3 is TGTGCCAGCAGCCAAGGAGTTGGACGGGGTGGGGAGCAGTACTTC. Its protein product is CASSQGVGRGGEQYF.

This clonotype was detected many times. The rearrangement links TRBV6-1 to TRBJ1-2, with 10 positions matching TRBD1. Unmatched junction bases numbered 13, after V lost 6 bases and J lost 3 bases. Germline CDR1 is MNHNS and CDR2 is SASEGT. The CDR3 runs to 17 residues. The CDR3 DNA reads TGTGCCAGCAGCGAACGGGACAGGGGTGGTCTGGACTATGGCTACACCTTC. Encoded protein: CASSERDRGGLDYGYTF.

In its sample, this clonotype was seen a few times. This chain connects TRBV10-3 to TRBJ1-2; perhaps TRBD1 as D (6 bases). V was pared by 6 bases and J by 3 bases, with 14 bases between. The germline V gene has CDR1 ENHRY and CDR2 SYGVKD. The CDR3 totals 14 residues. Here the CDR3 reads CAIRGNRVDYGYTF. CDR3 in DNA: TGTGCCATCAGAGGAAACAGGGTCGACTATGGCTACACCTTC.